The T cell receptor (beta chain) under discussion was sequenced for a study of blood T cell repertoires in COVID-19. Study background: Collection of acute and convalescent COVID-19 samples took place in the United States, Italy and Spain. In each case, the material was cDNA or gDNA derived from T cells, B-cell-depleted T cells, or PBMCs.

CDR1 LNHDA and CDR2 SQIVND come from the germline V gene (reference sequence). This CDR3 is 13 amino acids long. V lost 7 bases, J lost 0 bases, and 10 bases lay in between. As processed by the authors: Amplification with reference gene primers provided the estimates of nucleated cell counts. TCRdb keeps only in-frame clones here, not all; method: immunoSEQ multiplex PCR. That table furnishes V, J and clone size, whereas the DNA furnished D and trimming. The table records under 150,000 clones, 79% of them present only once. Sequencing used peripheral blood. V gene TRBV19 combines with J gene TRBJ2-7; D is undetermined. The TCR was taken from a woman of 80 years or more with acute or convalescent COVID-19. CDR3 nucleotides: TGTGCCAGTATGGCGAGGAGCTCCTACGAGCAGTACTTC. Residues: CASMARSSYEQYF.